The rows below give T cell receptor beta chains drawn from one sample of a study of blood T cell repertoires in COVID-19. The assay was immunoSEQ multiplex PCR, and TCRdb's table has in-frame clones only and misses some. Of tens of thousands of clones in the sample, about nine tenths were seen once. The sample consisted of peripheral blood. The receptors originated from a man aged 80 or over with acute or convalescent COVID-19. CDR3s include the opening cysteine and the closing phenylalanine or tryptophan. D genes are given only for firm matches. Size tells how often a clone was seen (once, few, many) or the class of an expanded clone, and some rows leave it out.

NA	TRBV7-2	once	TRBJ2-1	CASSLAGGGSYNEQFF	TGTGCCAGCAGCTTAGCGGGAGGGGGCTCCTACAATGAGCAGTTCTTC
TRBD1	TRBV7-9	once	TRBJ2-5	CASTESGTGIGETQYF	TGTGCCAGCACCGAATCCGGGACAGGGATTGGAGAGACCCAGTACTTC
NA	TRBV14	once	TRBJ1-3	CASSGRGASSGNTIYF	TGTGCCAGCAGCGGCCGGGGGGCATCCTCTGGAAACACCATATATTTT
TRBD2	TRBV6-4	once	TRBJ2-1	CASSELAGGTGEQFF	TGTGCCAGCAGTGAACTAGCGGGGGGCACTGGTGAGCAGTTCTTC
TRBD1	TRBV11-2	NA	TRBJ1-2	CASSSGQGNYGYTF	TGTGCCAGCAGCTCGGGACAGGGGAACTATGGCTACACCTTC
NA	TRBV19	few	TRBJ1-5	CASSILQIYSNQPQHF	TGTGCCAGTAGTATACTACAGATATATAGCAATCAGCCCCAGCATTTT
NA	TRBV21-1	NA	TRBJ2-1	CASSNPSGGAATYNEQFF	TGTGCCAGCAGCAACCCCTCCGGGGGGGCAGCAACCTACAATGAGCAGTTCTTC
TRBD1	TRBV11-2	NA	TRBJ2-3	CASSKSGAGTGGTDTQYF	TGTGCCAGCAGCAAATCCGGGGCCGGGACAGGGGGCACAGATACGCAGTATTTT
TRBD1	TRBV18	NA	TRBJ1-4	CASSTRTGGSTNEKLFF	TGTGCCAGCTCAACCCGGACAGGAGGGTCAACTAATGAAAAACTGTTTTTT
NA	TRBV5-8	NA	TRBJ2-7	CASREQGRAYEQYF	TGTGCCAGCAGGGAACAGGGAAGAGCCTACGAGCAGTACTTC
NA	TRBV7-2	once	TRBJ1-5	CASSPNGGINQPQHF	TGTGCCAGCAGCCCAAACGGGGGGATCAATCAGCCCCAGCATTTT
NA	TRBV18	NA	TRBJ1-2	CASSPTPPGANYGYTF	TGTGCCAGCTCACCTACCCCCCCAGGGGCAAACTATGGCTACACCTTC
NA	TRBV7-2	NA	TRBJ1-6	CASSLGGEVGSPLHF	TGTGCCAGCAGCTTAGGGGGGGAAGTGGGTTCACCCCTCCACTTT
NA	TRBV5-1	NA	TRBJ1-4	CASSETGHATNEKLFF	TGCGCCAGCAGCGAGACAGGACATGCAACTAATGAAAAACTGTTTTTT
NA	TRBV2	NA	TRBJ2-1	CASNPRAEQFF	TGTGCCAGCAACCCGAGAGCTGAGCAGTTCTTC
NA	TRBV9	NA	TRBJ2-5	CASSVGGGETQYF	TGTGCCAGCAGCGTAGGAGGTGGAGAGACCCAGTACTTC
NA	TRBV19	once	TRBJ2-7	CASQGDNSYEQYF	TGTGCCAGCCAGGGTGATAACTCCTACGAGCAGTACTTC
TRBD1	TRBV6-5	NA	TRBJ1-3	CASTQGALGNTIYF	TGTGCCAGCACACAGGGGGCGTTAGGAAACACCATATATTTT
TRBD2	TRBV6-5	NA	TRBJ2-3	CASNSGGANTQYF	TGTGCCAGCAATAGCGGGGGGGCAAATACGCAGTATTTT
TRBD2	TRBV6-5	NA	TRBJ2-1	CASSYGLAGYNEQFF	TGTGCCAGCAGTTACGGGTTAGCGGGGTACAATGAGCAGTTCTTC
TRBD2	TRBV13	few	TRBJ2-7	CASSLEGGGAYEQYF	TGTGCCAGCAGCTTAGAGGGCGGGGGGGCCTACGAGCAGTACTTC
TRBD1	TRBV3-1/TRBV3-2	NA	TRBJ1-5	CASSQGQGTQPQHF	TGTGCCAGCAGCCAAGGACAGGGCACTCAGCCCCAGCATTTT
NA	TRBV7-9	NA	TRBJ1-4	CASSLASGRQNEKLFF	TGTGCCAGCAGCTTAGCATCGGGGAGGCAAAATGAAAAACTGTTTTTT
TRBD1	TRBV7-9	NA	TRBJ1-4	CASRTGDGKNEKLFF	TGTGCCAGCCGGACAGGGGACGGAAAGAATGAAAAACTGTTTTTT
TRBD1	TRBV13	NA	TRBJ1-4	CASSPGTVLPTNEKLFF	TGTGCCAGCAGTCCCGGGACAGTCCTTCCAACTAATGAAAAACTGTTTTTT
TRBD2	TRBV7-2	NA	TRBJ2-1	CASSFSGGQIYNEQFF	TGTGCCAGCAGCTTTAGCGGGGGGCAGATTTACAATGAGCAGTTCTTC
NA	TRBV19	medium-sized	TRBJ1-2	CASNPYGINYGYTF	TGTGCCAGTAATCCTTACGGGATTAACTATGGCTACACCTTC
NA	TRBV9	NA	TRBJ2-2	CASGRTNTGELFF	TGTGCCAGCGGGAGAACGAACACCGGGGAGCTGTTTTTT
NA	TRBV5-1	NA	TRBJ1-1	CASSLYSENTEAFF	TGCGCCAGCAGCTTGTATTCAGAGAACACTGAAGCTTTCTTT
NA	TRBV7-2	NA	TRBJ2-1	CASSSRGLYNEQFF	TGTGCCAGCAGCAGTCGCGGGCTGTACAATGAGCAGTTCTTC
NA	TRBV4-3	NA	TRBJ1-1	CASRRDIRRINGEAFF	TGCGCCAGCAGACGGGACATACGCAGAATAAACGGTGAAGCTTTCTTT
TRBD2	TRBV7-7	NA	TRBJ2-3	CASSGVYMDCATDTQYF	TGTGCTAGCAGCGGGGTATATATGGACTGCGCTACAGATACGCAGTATTTT
TRBD1	TRBV6-1	NA	TRBJ2-7	CASSERQGNHEQYF	TGTGCCAGCAGTGAACGACAGGGGAACCACGAGCAGTACTTC
TRBD2	TRBV5-6	NA	TRBJ2-7	CASSWKERGGREQYF	TGTGCCAGCAGCTGGAAGGAGCGGGGGGGACGAGAGCAGTACTTC
NA	TRBV2	NA	TRBJ2-7	CASSAGAWSGEQYF	TGTGCCAGCAGCGCAGGGGCCTGGTCAGGCGAGCAGTACTTC
NA	TRBV7-2	NA	TRBJ2-1	CASSFGGPALGKFF	TGTGCCAGCAGCTTCGGGGGGCCCGCCCTCGGGAAGTTCTTC
NA	TRBV7-2	NA	TRBJ2-3	CASSKYRGLTDTQYF	TGTGCCAGCAGCAAATACAGGGGACTCACAGATACGCAGTATTTT
NA	TRBV5-5	NA	TRBJ1-5	CASSLAQGWEYRSNQPQHF	TGTGCCAGCAGCTTGGCACAGGGTTGGGAGTATAGGAGCAATCAGCCCCAGCATTTT
NA	TRBV6-5	NA	TRBJ1-6	CASRGGGNSPLHF	TGTGCCAGCAGGGGGGGAGGGAATTCACCCCTCCACTTT
NA	TRBV6-2/TRBV6-3	NA	TRBJ2-6	CASSPRAGANVLTF	TGTGCCAGCAGCCCCCGGGCTGGGGCCAACGTCCTGACTTTC
NA	TRBV11-2	NA	TRBJ2-3	CASSAGPISDTQYF	TGTGCCAGCAGCGCTGGCCCCATTTCGGATACGCAGTATTTT
NA	TRBV3-1/TRBV3-2	NA	TRBJ1-4	CASSQGREGKLFF	TGTGCCAGCAGCCAAGGAAGGGAGGGAAAACTGTTTTTT
TRBD1	TRBV6-5	NA	TRBJ1-2	CASSYSRTGGGYGYTF	TGTGCCAGCAGTTACTCGAGGACAGGGGGCGGCTATGGCTACACCTTC
TRBD1	TRBV7-2	NA	TRBJ1-2	CASSLSPRTGDYGYTF	TGTGCCAGCAGCTTATCTCCCCGAACAGGGGACTATGGCTACACCTTC
TRBD1	TRBV6-6	few	TRBJ1-5	CASRRQGSSQPQHF	TGTGCCAGCAGGCGACAGGGGAGTAGCCAGCCCCAGCATTTT
NA	TRBV4-1	NA	TRBJ1-2	CASSQVLRGSYGYTF	TGCGCCAGCAGCCAAGTTCTTCGGGGAAGCTATGGCTACACCTTC
NA	TRBV5-1	few	TRBJ2-5	CASSLAGMGKETQYF	TGCGCCAGCAGCTTGGCAGGGATGGGGAAAGAGACCCAGTACTTC
TRBD1	TRBV6-6	NA	TRBJ1-2	CASRGTAIPNYGYTF	TGTGCCAGCAGGGGGACAGCTATTCCTAACTATGGCTACACCTTC
NA	TRBV30	few	TRBJ2-7	CAWSVMSYEQYF	TGTGCCTGGAGTGTCATGAGCTACGAGCAGTACTTC
NA	TRBV5-6	NA	TRBJ2-5	CASSLRTFQETQYF	TGTGCCAGCAGCTTGAGGACTTTTCAAGAGACCCAGTACTTC
NA	TRBV7-9	NA	TRBJ2-2	CASSSNLRERVFF	TGTGCCAGCAGCTCCAACCTTAGAGAGAGGGTGTTTTTT
NA	TRBV3-1/TRBV3-2	NA	TRBJ1-6	CASSQAQGGGSPLHF	TGTGCCAGCAGCCAAGCCCAAGGAGGAGGTTCACCCCTCCACTTT
NA	TRBV27	few	TRBJ2-3	CASRSRGFTDTQYF	TGTGCCAGCAGGTCCCGGGGGTTCACAGATACGCAGTATTTT
NA	TRBV5-6	NA	TRBJ1-2	CASSWELGGNYGYTF	TGTGCCAGCAGCTGGGAGTTGGGGGGAAACTATGGCTACACCTTC
TRBD1	TRBV6-1	NA	TRBJ2-7	CASSEARWGQNYEQYF	TGTGCCAGCAGTGAAGCGCGTTGGGGACAGAACTACGAGCAGTACTTC